The 20 T cell receptor beta chains presented below share a single source sample, sequenced in a study of blood T cells in healthy people across ages. A second PCR of 7 to 11 cycles used a sample-barcoded 5' primer and a J-beta primer mix. In TCRdb, the 5' RACE reads were re-called with MiXCR into one record per CDR3 protein. The top ten clones hold under 3% of a sample with about 780,000 distinct CDR3 sequences, about a quarter of them seen once. This sample was also put to use in a study of T cells of mothers and their children.

Sample: blood. The receptors were sampled from a boy between 10 and 17 years old in good health.

The gene calls are TRBV23-1 and TRBJ2-3; D gene ambiguous. TRBV23-1 has ORF status, its function being uncertain. The CDR3 covers 13 residues. Trimming removed 0 bases from V and 7 bases from J, with 8 bases in between. CDR3 sequence (DNA): TGCGCCAGCAGTCAATCTTTTTCACATACGCAGTATTTT. It encodes CASSQSFSHTQYF.

This clonotype appeared a few times. The rearrangement links TRBV12-3 or TRBV12-4 to TRBJ1-1, with D hard to call. The CDR3 length is 14 residues. V was trimmed by 6 bases and J by 0 bases, leaving 11 bases between them. The CDR3 DNA sequence: TGTGCCAGCAGCCCGGTCTCCATGAACACTGAAGCTTTCTTT. This encodes CASSPVSMNTEAFF.

This clonotype occurred a few times. The CDR3 DNA is TGCAGTGCCACCCCCGAGGGGGATACGCAGTATTTT. Amino acid sequence: CSATPEGDTQYF. The rearrangement joins TRBV20-1 to TRBJ2-3; possibly TRBD1 or TRBD2 for D (5 bases each). The germline V gene has CDR1 DFQATT and CDR2 SNEGSKA (reference sequence). Between the trimmed V and J ends, which lost 6 bases and 6 bases, there was a span of 13 bases. This CDR3 contains 12 residues.

The chain carries TRBV29-1 and TRBJ2-7; D is unresolved. The V end lost 2 bases, the J end lost 2 bases, and 13 bases lay between the germline ends. There are 14 residues in the CDR3. Germline V gene lookup returns CDR1 SQVTM and CDR2 ANQGSEA. CDR3 DNA: TGCAGCGTTGAATTTCGGCTACCACCCTACGAGCAGTACTTC. Protein product: CSVEFRLPPYEQYF.

This clonotype was counted once. Germline is not matched at one junction end, which may reflect a read error. This chain joins TRBV20-1 and TRBJ2-5, with TRBD2 matching over 11 bases. TRBJ2-1 explains the end of the DNA better; the J call may be wrong. The CDR3 is 14 residues long. The germline V gene has CDR1 DFQATT and CDR2 SNEGSKA (reference sequence). CDR3 protein: CGARLGLAGYEQFF. The CDR3 DNA is TGCGGTGCTAGGTTAGGACTAGCGGGCTATGAGCAGTTCTTC.

V and J are TRBV5-1 and TRBJ2-1; D may be TRBD1 (6 bases). The germline gives CDR1 SGHRS, CDR2 YFSETQ. The CDR3 extends over 12 amino acids. V was clipped by 6 bases and J by 8 bases, with 12 bases between them. DNA for the CDR3: TGCGCCAGCAACAGCAGGGGTCATGAGCAGTTCTTC. This encodes CASNSRGHEQFF. Using reference TRBV5-1 and TRBJ2-1 for the parts outside the CDR3, the full variable domain is KAGVTQTPRYLIKTRGQQVTLSCSPISGHRSVSWYQQTPGQGLQFLFEYFSETQRNKGNFPGRFSGRQFSNSRSEMNVSTLELGDSALYLCASNSRGHEQFFGPGTRLTVL.

This clonotype was counted only a few times. V is TRBV6-5 and J is TRBJ1-1; no clear D. CDR1 is MNHEY and CDR2 is SVGAGI in the germline V gene. Trimming shortened V by 7 bases and J by 6 bases, and 18 bases separated the two germline ends. The CDR3 sequence is 14 residues long. The CDR3 nucleotides read TGTGCCAGCACGCGGGGTGGTTATTCTTCTGAAGCTTTCTTT. Translation gives CASTRGGYSSEAFF.

The chain has TRBV20-1 and TRBJ2-1; 8 bases align to TRBD2. Germline assignment: CDR1 DFQATT and CDR2 SNEGSKA (reference sequence). V lost 3 bases, J lost 9 bases, and 13 bases stayed unmatched. CDR3 length equals 15 residues. Here the CDR3 DNA reads TGCAGTGCTAGGGGTACTCAACGGGGGGGCGGTGAGCAGTTCTTC. Translating gives CSARGTQRGGGEQFF.

In this sample, this clonotype turned up a few times. The chain employs TRBV7-3 and TRBJ1-1; D call uncertain. The ends were cut back, 2 bases at V and 0 bases at J, with 4 bases in the middle. Germline V gene data show CDR1 as SGHTA and CDR2 as FQGTGA. This CDR3 is 13 amino acids long. The DNA for the CDR3 is TGTGCCAGCAGCTTACATCTGAACACTGAAGCTTTCTTT. Its translation: CASSLHLNTEAFF.

Here the CDR3 reads CASSYAPGGTDTQYF. The CDR3, as DNA: TGTGCCAGCAGTTACGCGCCAGGAGGCACAGATACGCAGTATTTT. V usage is TRBV6-5 and J usage is TRBJ2-3; D unclear. The V and J ends lost 2 bases and 1 base respectively, with 10 bases between them. This CDR3 has 15 amino acids. Per germline, CDR1 MNHEY and CDR2 SVGAGI.

The V and J genes are TRBV15 and TRBJ1-3; D is unresolved. The CDR3 runs to 12 residues. V shed 3 bases and J shed 4 bases, with 4 bases lying between them. Germline CDR1 reads LNHNV; CDR2 reads YYDKDF (reference sequence). The CDR3 region has the DNA TGTGCCACCAGCAGGGTCGGAAACACCATATATTTT. Translation gives CATSRVGNTIYF.

Here the CDR3 reads CASSLGARNQPQHF. The DNA of the CDR3 is TGCGCCAGCAGCCTCGGGGCCCGCAATCAGCCCCAGCATTTT. The gene calls are TRBV10-2 and TRBJ1-5; D may be TRBD1 (5 bases). The CDR3 runs to 14 residues. CDR1 is WSHSY and CDR2 is SAAADI in the germline V gene. V was pared by 6 bases and J by 2 bases, with 11 bases between.

This clonotype came up a few times. The gene calls are TRBV12-3 or TRBV12-4 and TRBJ2-3; D is tentatively TRBD1 or TRBD2 (5 bases each). The CDR3 totals 15 residues. Trimming took 5 bases from V and 2 from J, leaving 14 bases between them. CDR3 residues: CASSPSQGVTDTQYF. The CDR3 DNA is TGTGCCAGCAGTCCCTCCCAGGGAGTCACAGATACGCAGTATTTT.

The chain is built from TRBV28 and TRBJ2-1; a possible D gene is TRBD1 (8 bases). This CDR3 is built from 14 residues. Germline loops: CDR1 MDHEN, CDR2 SYDVKM. V lost 6 bases to trimming and J lost 6 bases, with 15 bases between them. DNA of the CDR3: TGTGCCAGCAGCCGACAGGGGAGGGGCAATGAGCAGTTCTTC. This codes for CASSRQGRGNEQFF. Full variable domain (remainder filled in from reference TRBV28 and TRBJ2-1): DVKVTQSSRYLVKRTGEKVFLECVQDMDHENMFWYRQDPGLGLRLIYFSYDVKMKEKGDIPEGYSVSREKKERFSLILESASTNQTSMYLCASSRQGRGNEQFFGPGTRLTVL.

The genes are TRBV20-1 and TRBJ2-5, with D possibly being TRBD2 (5 bases). Matching the DNA end better, TRBJ2-1 makes the J call doubtful. The V gene's germline CDR1 is DFQATT and CDR2 SNEGSKA (reference sequence). The CDR3 sequence is 14 residues long. The CDR3 nucleotides read TGCAGTGCTAGCATTTGGCTAGCCGGCGATGAGCAGTTCTTC. It encodes CSASIWLAGDEQFF.

The V gene is TRBV19, the J gene TRBJ1-1; perhaps TRBD1 as D (5 bases). Trimming stripped 5 bases from V and 1 base from J, with 20 bases between. This CDR3 is built from 17 residues. Germline V gene sequence: CDR1 LNHDA, CDR2 SQIVND (reference sequence). The CDR3 protein is CASSPFPAGRGNTEAFF. DNA for the CDR3: TGTGCCAGTAGTCCCTTCCCCGCGGGACGGGGGAACACTGAAGCTTTCTTT.

The chain combines TRBV20-1 with TRBJ2-1; D unresolved. The V gene's germline CDR1 is DFQATT and CDR2 SNEGSKA (reference sequence). This CDR3 comprises 8 residues. Between the trimmed V and J ends, which lost 6 bases and 15 bases, there was a span of 9 bases. CDR3 sequence reads: CSASTTFF. The DNA for the CDR3 is TGCAGTGCCTCGACAACGTTCTTC.

The V call is TRBV19, the J call TRBJ2-1; D is uncertain. Germline V gives CDR1 LNHDA, CDR2 SQIVND (reference sequence). The V end was cut by 4 bases, the J end by 10 bases, with 5 bases between. This CDR3 spans 10 amino acids. CDR3 loop: CASSKGEQFF. Here the CDR3 DNA reads TGTGCCAGTAGTAAGGGAGAGCAGTTCTTC. Full variable domain (rest looked up from reference TRBV19 and TRBJ2-1): DGGITQSPKYLFRKEGQNVTLSCEQNLNHDAMYWYRQDPGQGLRLIYYSQIVNDFQKGDIAEGYSVSREKKESFPLTVTSAQKNPTAFYLCASSKGEQFFGPGTRLTVL.

The chain has TRBV5-5 and TRBJ2-5, with D hard to call. The CDR3 runs 14 residues. V was shortened by 0 bases and J by 5 bases, with 11 bases between the two germline ends. The V gene's germline CDR1 is SGHKS and CDR2 YYEKEE (reference sequence). CDR3 bases: TGTGCCAGCAGCTTGGCGGCTCCCTCGGAGACCCAGTACTTC. This codes for CASSLAAPSETQYF.

This clonotype was seen more than once but under ten times. This chain connects TRBV12-3 or TRBV12-4 to TRBJ2-5; 10 bases are shared with TRBD2. V shed 4 bases, J shed 11 bases, and the junction held 10 bases outside the gene matches. The CDR3 loop spans 14 amino acids. In nucleotides, the CDR3 is TGTGCCAGCAGTTCCAGCGGGGGGGCCCAGGAGCAGTACTTC. Translating it yields CASSSSGGAQEQYF.